A single T cell receptor beta chain is shown here with its context. The data derive from a study of blood T cell repertoires in COVID-19. Background on the study: COVID-19 samples from acute and convalescent phases originated in the United States, Italy and Spain.

V shed 4 bases and J shed 0 bases, with 13 bases lying between them. This CDR3 region has 15 residues. CDR1 and CDR2 from the germline V gene are SGHNT and YYREEE (reference sequence). The protocol was immunoSEQ multiplex PCR, while the TCRdb copy is restricted to in-frame clones and leaves out a portion. The sample has around 200,000 clones; roughly four fifths are singletons. The chain couples TRBV5-4 to TRBJ1-1; D not certain. Sequenced: peripheral blood. This receptor was identified in a man aged 50 to 60 with active or convalescent COVID-19. CDR3 in DNA: TGTGCCAGCAGCCCCCCCGAGGCGGTGAACACTGAAGCTTTCTTT. This sequence encodes CASSPPEAVNTEAFF. Drawing the rest from reference TRBV5-4 and TRBJ1-1, the complete variable domain is ETGVTQSPTHLIKTRGQQVTLRCSSQSGHNTVSWYQQALGQGPQFIFQYYREEENGRGNFPPRFSGLQFPNYSSELNVNALELDDSALYLCASSPPEAVNTEAFFGQGTRLTVV.